The 20 T cell receptor beta chains listed next were all sequenced from one sample in a study of T cells in localized non-small cell lung cancer. The data were produced by immunoSEQ multiplex PCR, yet TCRdb's version contains in-frame clones alone and is incomplete. The sample lists 20,000 to 30,000 clones, roughly 90% seen once, with 13% to 15% in the top ten. Sequences were derived from peripheral blood, sampled before any cancer treatment. These receptors were obtained from a man aged 35 to 70 with stage III squamous cell lung carcinoma.

V gene TRBV28 combines with J gene TRBJ2-1; possible D gene TRBD2, 6 bases. The CDR3 consists of 14 residues. Trimming shortened V by 2 bases and J by 2 bases, and 7 bases separated the two germline ends. Germline V CDR1 and CDR2: MDHEN, SYDVKM. The CDR3, as DNA: TGTGCCAGCAGTTTACTAGCGCCCTACAATGAGCAGTTCTTC. It specifies CASSLLAPYNEQFF.

This chain links TRBV5-5 with TRBJ2-7; 10 bases are shared with TRBD2. The length of the CDR3 is 15 residues. Per the germline V gene, CDR1 is SGHKS and CDR2 is YYEKEE (reference sequence). V trimming: 1 base; J trimming: 2 bases; junction bases outside the gene matches: 3. CDR3: CASSLRLAGAYEQYF. In nucleotides, the CDR3 is TGTGCCAGCAGCTTGAGACTAGCGGGTGCCTACGAGCAGTACTTC.

V usage is TRBV27 and J usage is TRBJ2-3, with a possible D match to TRBD2 (5 bases). The CDR3 is made up of 16 amino acids. Germline-derived CDR1 and CDR2 are MNHEY and SMNVEV (reference sequence). V lost 5 bases and J 4 bases, leaving 19 bases between the germline ends. The CDR3: CASSLTGLPGPDTQYF. The CDR3 bases are TGTGCCAGCAGTCTTACCGGACTTCCTGGTCCAGATACGCAGTATTTT.

This sequence joins TRBV5-1 and TRBJ2-3; TRBD2 matches at 8 bases. Germline V gene sequence: CDR1 SGHRS, CDR2 YFSETQ. CDR3 length: 15 amino acids. The trim removed 3 bases at V and 0 bases at J, leaving 3 bases unmatched. In DNA, the CDR3 is TGCGCCAGCAGCTATAGCGGGGTTAGCACAGATACGCAGTATTTT. Translated: CASSYSGVSTDTQYF.

The rearrangement links TRBV5-1 to TRBJ2-2; no firm D call. The germline gives CDR1 SGHRS, CDR2 YFSETQ. Trimming removed 2 bases at V and 0 bases at J, with 11 bases between. The CDR3 covers 16 residues. CDR3 sequence: CASSLLTSSNTGELFF. CDR3 DNA sequence: TGCGCCAGCAGCTTATTGACCAGCTCGAACACCGGGGAGCTGTTTTTT.

The chain uses TRBV11-3 and TRBJ1-1; D remains unclear. CDR1 and CDR2 from the germline V gene are SGHNT and YENEEA. This CDR3 spans 13 amino acids. Trimming took off 0 bases at V and 1 base at J, with 3 bases between the two ends. CDR3 nucleotides: TGTGCCAGCAGCTTAGAAGGGAACACTGAAGCTTTCTTT. Protein sequence: CASSLEGNTEAFF.

V and J are TRBV4-1 and TRBJ1-5; no firm D call. The CDR3 totals 16 residues. V was shortened by 1 base and J by 5 bases, with 15 bases between the two germline ends. The germline V gene encodes CDR1 MGHRA and CDR2 YSYEKL. The CDR3 is CASSQVEAVRHQPQHF. The DNA for the CDR3 is TGCGCCAGCAGCCAAGTCGAGGCGGTAAGGCATCAGCCCCAGCATTTT.

CDR3 sequence (DNA): TGCGCCAGCAGCTTGGTTGGGACCACCACAGATACGCAGTATTTT. Its protein is CASSLVGTTTDTQYF. The J gene is TRBJ2-3, the V gene TRBV5-1, with D perhaps given as TRBD1 or TRBD2 (5 bases each). Per germline, CDR1 SGHRS and CDR2 YFSETQ. The CDR3 has 15 residues. Deletions cut 0 bases from V and 2 bases from J, with 10 bases between.

The genes are TRBV7-8 and TRBJ2-7, with 12 bases identical to TRBD2. Germline V gene lookup returns CDR1 SGHVS and CDR2 FQNEAQ. The trim removed 6 bases at V and 0 bases at J, leaving 3 bases unmatched. This CDR3 is 15 amino acids long. CDR3 loop: CASRTGLAGSYEQYF. CDR3 nucleotides: TGTGCCAGCAGAACGGGACTAGCGGGCTCCTACGAGCAGTACTTC.

This clone occurred a few times. V gene TRBV15 combines with J gene TRBJ2-7, with D perhaps given as TRBD1 or TRBD2 (5 bases each). Looked up from germline, CDR1 is LNHNV and CDR2 is YYDKDF (reference sequence). CDR3 length: 15 amino acids. Trimming took 5 bases from V and 0 from J, leaving 14 bases between them. Here the CDR3 reads CATSSRDARSYEQYF. CDR3 nucleotide sequence: TGTGCCACCAGCTCACGGGACGCCCGCTCCTACGAGCAGTACTTC. Full variable domain (missing parts from reference TRBV15 and TRBJ2-7): DAMVIQNPRYQVTQFGKPVTLSCSQTLNHNVMYWYQQKSSQAPKLLFHYYDKDFNNEADTPDNFQSRRPNTSFCFLDIRSPGLGDTAMYLCATSSRDARSYEQYFGPGTRLTVT.

V usage is TRBV5-1 and J usage is TRBJ2-2, with 12 positions matching TRBD2. V was pared by 0 bases and J by 4 bases, with 7 bases of the junction left unmatched. Germline V gene lookup returns CDR1 SGHRS and CDR2 YFSETQ. This CDR3 contains 18 residues. CDR3 bases: TGCGCCAGCAGCTTGGCGCTAGCGGGAGGGCCGGCCACCGGGGAGCTGTTTTTT. Its protein product is CASSLALAGGPATGELFF.

The J gene is TRBJ2-7, the V gene TRBV5-4, with 7 nucleotides matching TRBD1. The junction had 8 bases not matched to a gene; V was cut back by 4 bases and J by 4 bases. CDR3 length: 14 residues. CDR1 and CDR2 (germline): SGHNT, YYREEE (reference sequence). The CDR3 DNA sequence: TGTGCCAGCAGCGCGGCAGGGGGTCTATACGAGCAGTACTTC. Its protein is CASSAAGGLYEQYF.

This clone was counted a single time. V gene TRBV9 combines with J gene TRBJ2-5; 7 positions match TRBD2. V was pared by 0 bases and J by 1 base, with 3 bases of the junction left unmatched. The CDR3 is 15 residues long. Germline V gene sequence: CDR1 SGDLS, CDR2 YYNGEE. CDR3: CASSVAGGLQETQYF. CDR3 coding DNA: TGTGCCAGCAGCGTAGCGGGAGGCCTCCAAGAGACCCAGTACTTC.

This sequence joins TRBV7-3 and TRBJ2-2, with TRBD2 as a possible D gene (5 bases). The CDR3 consists of 14 residues. The V and J ends lost 4 bases and 1 base respectively, with 7 bases between them. Germline loops: CDR1 SGHTA, CDR2 FQGTGA. CDR3 protein: CASSSRGNTGELFF. The CDR3 DNA reads as TGTGCCAGCAGCTCCCGGGGGAACACCGGGGAGCTGTTTTTT. Based on the CDR3 plus reference TRBV7-3 and TRBJ2-2, the full variable domain is GAGVSQTPSNKVTEKGKYVELRCDPISGHTALYWYRQSLGQGPEFLIYFQGTGAADDSGLPNDRFFAVRPEGSVSTLKIQRTERGDSAVYLCASSSRGNTGELFFGEGSRLTVL.

The chain links TRBV6-5 to TRBJ2-2; possible D gene TRBD1, 6 bases. Germline CDR1 MNHEY, CDR2 SVGAGI. CDR3 length equals 16 residues. The V end lost 0 bases, the J end lost 5 bases, and 13 bases lay between the germline ends. This CDR3 is CASSYSSQGYTGELFF. The CDR3 DNA reads TGTGCCAGCAGTTACTCGAGCCAGGGGTATACCGGGGAGCTGTTTTTT.

This clone was seen only once. The chain combines TRBV7-9 with TRBJ2-1; no definite D call. The CDR3 spans 13 residues. Per germline, CDR1 SEHNR and CDR2 FQNEAQ (reference sequence). Trimming took off 3 bases at V and 2 bases at J, with 5 bases between the two ends. CDR3 loop: CASSFGAYNEQFF. CDR3 nucleotide sequence: TGTGCCAGCAGCTTTGGGGCCTACAATGAGCAGTTCTTC.

This chain joins TRBV7-3 and TRBJ2-2; D uncertain. The germline V gene has CDR1 SGHTA and CDR2 FQGTGA. Trimming left V 5 bases short and J 5 bases short, with 9 bases between. The CDR3 spans 13 residues. CDR3 in amino acids: CASSPRPTGELFF. The CDR3 nucleotides are TGTGCCAGCAGCCCCAGGCCAACCGGGGAGCTGTTTTTT.

The chain joins TRBV19 to TRBJ1-3; TRBD1 is a possible D gene (6 bases). The CDR3 covers 15 residues. CDR1 LNHDA and CDR2 SQIVND come from the germline V gene (reference sequence). V shed 2 bases and J shed 2 bases, with 10 bases lying between them. The DNA for the CDR3 is TGTGCCAGTAGTATAAGCCCAGGGGCTGGAAACACCATATATTTT. Protein: CASSISPGAGNTIYF.

The chain combines TRBV30 with TRBJ1-2, with 9 positions matching TRBD1. V lost 1 base and J lost 8; bases outside the gene matches: 5. The CDR3 consists of 13 residues. The germline gives CDR1 GTSNPN, CDR2 SVGIG (reference sequence). CDR3 in DNA: TGTGCCTGGAGTGAACAGGGGGCCGGAGGCTACACCTTC. It yields the protein CAWSEQGAGGYTF. Filled out from reference TRBV30 and TRBJ1-2, the complete variable domain reads SQTIHQWPATLVQPVGSPLSLECTVEGTSNPNLYWYRQAAGRGLQLLFYSVGIGQISSEVPQNLSASRPQDRQFILSSKKLLLSDSGFYLCAWSEQGAGGYTFGSGTRLTVV.

In this sample, this clone turned up once. V usage is TRBV21-1 and J usage is TRBJ2-1. TRBV21-1 is described as a pseudogene. This CDR3 is 12 amino acids long. As DNA, the CDR3 is TGTGCCGAGACCAGAACCAACAATGAGCAGTTCTTC. Translation gives CAETRTNNEQFF.